This TCR beta chain is from a study of blood T cell repertoires in COVID-19 (TCRdb year 2020). With respect to the entire study: Samples from collaborators originated in the United States, Italy and Spain and spanned both the acute and convalescent phases of COVID-19. The sample metadata nearly always contained a de-identified subject ID, COVID-19 status, age in years and sex. The repertoires were released in a freely available public database meant as a resource for research on the immune response to SARS-CoV-2. Samples were obtained from the ongoing ImmuneRACE study (first 160 participants) and from 1,254 subjects provided by 6 global collaborators. Subjects who had been exposed to COVID-19, were actively infected with it, or had recovered from it provided the deeply sampled blood TCRbeta repertoires that made up the dataset. Where HLA class I and class II types were available, the types were taken from metadata supplied by the sample provider, not from assay-based typing. The prospective study material was composed of cDNA or gDNA derived from T cells, B-cell-depleted T cells, or PBMCs. Overall results and qualifications from the work: How much clinical and demographic metadata was included differed by source and by participant, and the metadata was provided uncurated.

Each collaborating institution followed its own protocols to collect whole blood in K2EDTA tubes. For TCRbeta analysis, collaborators shipped samples in one of three forms: frozen whole blood, isolated PBMCs, or DNA extracted from either of those sample types. TCRbeta CDR3 regions were amplified from genomic DNA by means of the immunoSEQ Assay, a bias-controlled multiplex PCR. Concerning the study's data processing: The number of nucleated cells in each sample was estimated by amplification of reference gene primers within the assay. To quantify the absolute abundance of each unique TCRbeta CDR3 rearrangement, sequence reads were collapsed and filtered. For each sample, productive Simpson clonality was calculated as the square root of Simpson's diversity index over productive rearrangements. In TCRdb, the immuneACCESS table is reduced to in-frame sequences with V and J assigned. These tables do not hold every clone; where another copy was compared, an unresolved V gene accounts for under half, and the others remain unexplained. V and J calls plus clone size are reproduced from that table; the DNA served to infer D and trimming. Counted in this sample were over 100,000 clones; approximately 87% of them appeared once. The ten most abundant clones make up 2% to 3% of the sample.

The V and J ends are trimmed by 1 base and 2 bases, leaving 11 bases between them. Spanning cysteine to phenylalanine, the CDR3 consists of 15 amino acids. Only CDR3 DNA is held: 45 bases, read in frame from base 1. CDR1 SGHTA and CDR2 FQGTGA are derived from the germline V gene. With respect to this clone: Its cognate antigen has yet to be identified. No clone much larger than this one lies a single base away; base qualities are absent.

This sequence originates from a man between 50 and 59 years old with active COVID-19. The sample was peripheral blood. The rearranged chain carries TRBV7-3 and TRBJ2-5; TRBD2 could be the D gene, as 6 bases match. CDR3 reads: CASSLRWGVQETQYF. The nucleotide sequence reads as follows: TGTGCCAGCAGCTTAAGGTGGGGGGTACAAGAGACCCAGTACTTC.